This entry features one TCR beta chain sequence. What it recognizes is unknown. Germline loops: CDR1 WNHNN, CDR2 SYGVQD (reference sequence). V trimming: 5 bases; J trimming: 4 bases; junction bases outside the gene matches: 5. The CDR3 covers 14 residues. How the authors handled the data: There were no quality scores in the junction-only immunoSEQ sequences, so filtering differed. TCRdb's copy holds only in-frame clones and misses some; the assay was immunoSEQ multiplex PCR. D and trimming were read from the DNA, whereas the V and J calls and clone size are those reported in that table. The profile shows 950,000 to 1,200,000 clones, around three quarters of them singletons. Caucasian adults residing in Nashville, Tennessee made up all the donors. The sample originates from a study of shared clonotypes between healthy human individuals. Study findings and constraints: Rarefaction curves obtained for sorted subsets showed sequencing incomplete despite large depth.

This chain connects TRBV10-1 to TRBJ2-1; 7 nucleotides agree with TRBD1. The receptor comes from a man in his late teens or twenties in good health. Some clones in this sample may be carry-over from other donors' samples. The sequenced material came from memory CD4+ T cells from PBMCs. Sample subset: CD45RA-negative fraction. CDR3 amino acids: CASSPGQFYNEQFF. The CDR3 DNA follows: TGCGCCAGCAGTCCGGGACAGTTTTACAATGAGCAGTTCTTC.